A selection of T cell receptor beta chains follows, all from one sample in a study of Ad26.COV2.S vaccination and SARS-CoV-2 variants. Using immunoSEQ multiplex PCR, the repertoire was profiled, and TCRdb retains in-frame clones only, with some absent. The sample carries about 440,000 clones, about 90% recorded once. This material consisted of peripheral blood, taken in a trial of Ad26.COV2.S vaccine versus placebo. The receptors stem from a person aged 18-60 years who received the Ad26.COV2.S COVID-19 vaccine or a placebo. CDR3s include the opening cysteine and the closing phenylalanine or tryptophan. D genes are given only for firm matches. Some rows have no size entry. The others give once, few or many, or a class for an expanded clone.

clone size	D gene	V gene	J gene	CDR3 protein	CDR3 DNA
few	-	TRBV28	TRBJ2-7	CASSGGFRSDEQYF	TGTGCCAGCAGCGGGGGATTTCGGTCTGACGAGCAGTACTTC
-	-	TRBV18	TRBJ1-2	CASSPGYGTDYGYTF	TGTGCCAGCTCACCAGGGTACGGGACGGACTATGGCTACACCTTC
-	-	TRBV3-1/TRBV3-2	TRBJ1-2	CASSQMGTRGGYTF	TGTGCCAGCAGCCAAATGGGGACAAGGGGAGGCTACACCTTC
-	-	TRBV20-1	TRBJ2-1	CSASQDGPYNEQFF	TGCAGTGCTAGTCAGGACGGACCCTACAATGAGCAGTTCTTC
-	-	TRBV7-2	TRBJ2-1	CASSRSYNEQFF	TGTGCCAGCAGCCGCTCCTACAATGAGCAGTTCTTC
-	-	TRBV9	TRBJ2-1	CASSVGPVSNEQFF	TGTGCCAGCAGCGTAGGTCCAGTTTCCAATGAGCAGTTCTTC
-	TRBD1	TRBV2	TRBJ2-5	CASRTDRGRLETQYF	TGTGCCAGCAGAACCGACAGGGGGCGGTTGGAGACCCAGTACTTC
-	-	TRBV12-3/TRBV12-4	TRBJ1-1	CASSLGNTEAFF	TGTGCCAGCAGTTTAGGGAACACTGAAGCTTTCTTT
-	-	TRBV6-4	TRBJ1-1	CASSEDHLNTEAFF	TGTGCCAGCAGCGAAGACCACCTGAACACTGAAGCTTTCTTT
-	-	TRBV5-4	TRBJ2-1	CASSLGLTTYNEQFF	TGTGCCAGCAGCTTGGGACTCACGACCTACAATGAGCAGTTCTTC
-	TRBD2	TRBV3-1/TRBV3-2	TRBJ2-7	CASSQPPWTSGRPIYEQYF	TGTGCCAGCAGCCAACCCCCCTGGACTAGCGGGAGGCCAATCTACGAGCAGTACTTC
once	-	TRBV5-1	TRBJ2-1	CASSPGTNNEQFF	TGCGCCAGCAGCCCGGGGACCAACAATGAGCAGTTCTTC
-	TRBD2	TRBV5-6	TRBJ2-5	CASRATSGRIQETQYF	TGTGCCAGCAGGGCGACTAGCGGGAGGATTCAAGAGACCCAGTACTTC
-	-	TRBV2	TRBJ1-5	CASSEGGNQPQHF	TGTGCCAGCAGTGAAGGCGGTAATCAGCCCCAGCATTTT
-	-	TRBV12-3/TRBV12-4	TRBJ1-5	CASSPAGGQPQHF	TGTGCCAGCAGCCCGGCGGGGGGCCAGCCCCAGCATTTT
-	TRBD2	TRBV11-2	TRBJ2-7	CASSPVTGLAGVQYF	TGTGCCAGCAGCCCAGTCACCGGACTAGCGGGAGTGCAGTACTTC
-	TRBD2	TRBV3-1/TRBV3-2	TRBJ2-3	CASSQTTPSGAPTDTQYF	TGTGCCAGCAGCCAAACCACTCCTAGCGGGGCCCCCACAGATACGCAGTATTTT
-	TRBD2	TRBV29-1	TRBJ2-7	CSVLKGLADYEQYF	TGCAGCGTCCTCAAGGGACTAGCGGACTACGAGCAGTACTTC
-	TRBD1	TRBV29-1	TRBJ2-7	CSVRAGQGGEQYF	TGCAGCGTGCGCGCTGGACAGGGGGGCGAGCAGTACTTC
once	-	TRBV6-5	TRBJ1-1	CASSTIQGTNTEAFF	TGTGCCAGCAGTACCATACAGGGAACGAACACTGAAGCTTTCTTT
-	TRBD2	TRBV19	TRBJ2-3	CASSISGSTDTQYF	TGTGCCAGTAGTATTAGCGGGAGCACAGATACGCAGTATTTT
-	-	TRBV6-2/TRBV6-3	TRBJ2-7	CASSSLKGGYEQYF	TGTGCCAGCAGTTCCCTCAAGGGAGGCTACGAGCAGTACTTC
-	-	TRBV25-1	TRBJ1-2	CASKSPGQGRGGYTF	TGTGCCAGCAAAAGCCCGGGGCAGGGGAGGGGAGGCTACACCTTC
few	TRBD2	TRBV30	TRBJ2-7	CAWSGLAKNIWDYEQYF	TGTGCCTGGTCGGGACTAGCGAAAAATATTTGGGACTACGAGCAGTACTTC
-	-	TRBV19	TRBJ1-4	CASSMPRGPSREKLFF	TGTGCCAGTAGTATGCCCCGGGGCCCATCTCGTGAAAAACTGTTTTTT
-	-	TRBV27	TRBJ2-1	CASSLSGWFEQFF	TGTGCCAGCAGTTTATCTGGGTGGTTTGAGCAGTTCTTC
-	-	TRBV28	TRBJ2-7	CASSPRAGWSKQYF	TGTGCCAGCAGTCCCCGGGCGGGATGGTCCAAGCAGTACTTC
-	-	TRBV7-2	TRBJ1-1	CASSLALRESEAFF	TGTGCCAGCAGCTTAGCGCTGCGGGAGTCTGAAGCTTTCTTT
-	TRBD1	TRBV9	TRBJ1-2	CASSLTGQTNYGYTF	TGTGCCAGCAGCTTGACGGGACAGACCAACTATGGCTACACCTTC
-	-	TRBV11-2	TRBJ2-6	CASSLVVGTVGSGANVLTF	TGTGCCAGCAGCTTAGTTGTCGGGACGGTCGGCTCTGGGGCCAACGTCCTGACTTTC
-	-	TRBV27	TRBJ2-7	CASSSPGRFPYEQYF	TGTGCCAGCAGTTCCCCGGGACGGTTCCCCTACGAGCAGTACTTC
-	TRBD2	TRBV28	TRBJ2-3	CASSTGLAGVGGTDTQYF	TGTGCCAGCAGCACGGGACTAGCGGGAGTTGGGGGCACAGATACGCAGTATTTT
-	TRBD2	TRBV10-3	TRBJ2-5	CAISSGTRTETQYF	TGTGCCATCAGCTCCGGGACTAGAACGGAGACCCAGTACTTC
-	-	TRBV12-3/TRBV12-4	TRBJ1-5	CASSFGDFQPQHF	TGTGCCAGCAGTTTCGGGGATTTTCAGCCCCAGCATTTT
-	-	TRBV29-1	TRBJ2-5	CSVEGRASRETQYF	TGCAGCGTTGAAGGGAGGGCATCAAGGGAGACCCAGTACTTC